This T cell receptor beta chain originates from a study of type 1 and type 2 diabetes patients. Approximately 9.5 milliliters of peripheral blood were collected from each participant. PCR was run on genomic DNA. Multiplex PCR with 30 forward and 13 reverse primers amplified the TCR beta CDR3. A single record per CDR3 protein comes from TCRdb applying MiXCR to the multiplex PCR reads. The sample includes fewer than 300,000 distinct CDR3 sequences, around 50% of them seen just once. This CDR3 has 12 amino acids. Trimming cost V 6 bases and J 6 bases, with 9 bases left between them. The chain combines TRBV12-3 or TRBV12-4 with TRBJ2-1, with D uncertain. This TCR derives from a man between 18 and 29 years old with type 2 diabetes. Sequencing was done on a sample of peripheral blood mononuclear cells (PBMCs). CDR3 in amino acids: CASSNRLNEQFF. CDR3 in DNA: TGTGCCAGCAGCAACCGGCTCAATGAGCAGTTCTTC.